The 5 T cell receptor beta chains below all came from one sample that was sequenced in a study of blood T cells in healthy people across ages. Sample-barcoded 5' priming and a J-beta primer mix drove a second PCR of about 6 to 12 cycles. One entry per CDR3 protein, called by TCRdb with MiXCR from the 5' RACE reads. The table includes 780,000 or so distinct CDR3 sequences, 56% detected once. Sequencing used blood. All receptors derive from a man aged 35-49 years in good health.

The chain couples TRBV29-1 to TRBJ2-7; 7 bases agree with TRBD2. Germline V gene lookup returns CDR1 SQVTM and CDR2 ANQGSEA. J gave up 2 bases and V 3 bases, and 1 base lay outside the gene matches. This CDR3 is 12 amino acids long. The CDR3 loop reads CSVDAGAYEQYF. The CDR3 bases are TGCAGCGTTGACGCGGGAGCCTACGAGCAGTACTTC.

CDR3 nucleotide sequence: TGCGCCAGCAGCACCTGGACACAGAACACTGAAGCTTTCTTT. Translated: CASSTWTQNTEAFF. The rearrangement links TRBV5-1 to TRBJ1-1, with D possibly being TRBD1 (5 bases). CDR3 length equals 14 residues. Germline V gene data show CDR1 as SGHRS and CDR2 as YFSETQ. The V end lost 4 bases, the J end lost 1 base, and 11 bases lay between the germline ends.

V usage is TRBV27 and J usage is TRBJ2-3; TRBD2 aligns across 8 bases. The CDR3 is made up of 16 amino acids. V shed 5 bases and J 4 bases; nucleotides not matched to a gene: 11. Germline lookup yields CDR1 MNHEY and CDR2 SMNVEV (reference sequence). The CDR3 DNA is TGTGCCAGCAGTCGCGGGGGGCAGGGGTTTGCAGATACGCAGTATTTT. Protein sequence: CASSRGGQGFADTQYF.

The chain couples TRBV6-5 to TRBJ2-1; TRBD1 matches at 10 bases. J was trimmed by 7 bases and V by 4 bases; bases with no gene match: 7. Germline CDR1 is MNHEY and CDR2 is SVGAGI. The CDR3 extends over 15 amino acids. The CDR3 sequence is CASSFWDRGGNEQFF. Here the CDR3 DNA reads TGTGCCAGCAGTTTTTGGGACAGGGGTGGAAATGAGCAGTTCTTC.

The chain employs TRBV28 and TRBJ2-6; the D call may be TRBD1 or TRBD2 (5 bases each). Germline CDR1 MDHEN, CDR2 SYDVKM. The CDR3 has 15 amino acids. Trimming shortened V by 8 bases and J by 0 bases, and 11 bases separated the two germline ends. The CDR3: CASCPGGSGANVLTF. For the CDR3, the DNA is TGTGCCAGCTGTCCTGGGGGCTCTGGGGCCAACGTCCTGACTTTC.